This TCR beta chain derives from a study of blood T cell repertoires in COVID-19. Study in general: Acute and convalescent COVID-19 samples came from the United States, Italy and Spain.

Trimming cost V 3 bases and J 7 bases, with 27 bases left between them. CDR3 length equals 17 residues. Germline CDR1 and CDR2: GTSNPN and SVGIG (reference sequence). Assay: immunoSEQ multiplex PCR; the TCRdb copy retains only in-frame clones and omits some. The table has 80,000 or so clones, about 86% seen once. This receptor was taken from a human donor in a cohort sampled during active COVID-19. Sequences were obtained from peripheral blood. The rearrangement links TRBV30 to TRBJ2-5, with D possibly matching TRBD1 (5 bases). CDR3 region: CAWSAGLGWGRVGTQYF. DNA of the CDR3: TGTGCCTGGAGCGCCGGGCTAGGTTGGGGCCGGGTGGGGACCCAGTACTTC.